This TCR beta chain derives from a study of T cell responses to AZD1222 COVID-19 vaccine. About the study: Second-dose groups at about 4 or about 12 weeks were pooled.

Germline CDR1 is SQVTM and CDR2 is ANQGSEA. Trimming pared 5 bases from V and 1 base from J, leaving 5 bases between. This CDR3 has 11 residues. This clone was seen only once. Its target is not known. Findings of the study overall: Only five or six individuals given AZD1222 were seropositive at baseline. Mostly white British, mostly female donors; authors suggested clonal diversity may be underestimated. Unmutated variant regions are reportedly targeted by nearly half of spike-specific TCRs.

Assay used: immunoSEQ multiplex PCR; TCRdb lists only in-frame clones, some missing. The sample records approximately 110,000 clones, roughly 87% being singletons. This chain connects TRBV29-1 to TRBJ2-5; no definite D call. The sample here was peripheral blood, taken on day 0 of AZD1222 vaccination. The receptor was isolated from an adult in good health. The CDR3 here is CSVPVQETQYF. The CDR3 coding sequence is TGCAGCGTTCCGGTCCAAGAGACCCAGTACTTC.